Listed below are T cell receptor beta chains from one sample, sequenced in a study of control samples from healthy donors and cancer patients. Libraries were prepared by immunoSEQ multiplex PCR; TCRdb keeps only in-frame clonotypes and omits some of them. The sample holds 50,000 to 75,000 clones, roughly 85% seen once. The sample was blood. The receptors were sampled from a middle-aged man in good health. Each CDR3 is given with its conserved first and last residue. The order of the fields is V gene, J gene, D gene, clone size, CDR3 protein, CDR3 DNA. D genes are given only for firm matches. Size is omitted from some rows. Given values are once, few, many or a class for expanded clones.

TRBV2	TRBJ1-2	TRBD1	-	CASKPGQGANYGYTF	TGTGCCAGCAAGCCCGGACAGGGGGCTAACTATGGCTACACCTTC
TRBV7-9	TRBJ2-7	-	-	CASSLEGGGAYEQYF	TGTGCCAGCAGCTTAGAAGGGGGAGGGGCCTACGAGCAGTACTTC
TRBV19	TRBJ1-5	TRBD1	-	CASSKLTGNSNQPQHF	TGTGCCAGTAGTAAATTGACAGGGAATAGCAATCAGCCCCAGCATTTT
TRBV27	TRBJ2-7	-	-	CASSLRWGGRYEQYF	TGTGCCAGCAGTTTACGATGGGGGGGCAGGTACGAGCAGTACTTC
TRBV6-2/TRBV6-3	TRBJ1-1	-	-	CASSYPRLNTEAFF	TGTGCCAGCAGTTACCCCCGACTTAACACTGAAGCTTTCTTT
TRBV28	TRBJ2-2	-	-	CASSFRVDTGELFF	TGTGCCAGCAGTTTCCGGGTCGACACCGGGGAGCTGTTTTTT
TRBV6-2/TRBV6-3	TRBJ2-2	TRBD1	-	CASSPGQDHTGELFF	TGTGCCAGCAGCCCTGGACAGGACCACACCGGGGAGCTGTTTTTT
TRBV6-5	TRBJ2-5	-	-	CASRDFQETQYF	TGTGCCAGCAGGGACTTCCAAGAGACCCAGTACTTC
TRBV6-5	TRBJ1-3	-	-	CASGGGTRNTIYF	TGTGCCAGCGGGGGGGGGACCCGAAACACCATATATTTT
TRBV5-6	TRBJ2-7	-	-	CASSYYGTQKGEQYF	TGTGCCAGCAGCTACTATGGAACTCAGAAGGGGGAGCAGTACTTC
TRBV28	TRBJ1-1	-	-	CASSLMMMNTEAFF	TGTGCCAGCAGTTTGATGATGATGAACACTGAAGCTTTCTTT
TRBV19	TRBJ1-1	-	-	CASSDVNLPPTEAFF	TGTGCCAGTAGTGACGTGAATCTCCCACCCACTGAAGCTTTCTTT
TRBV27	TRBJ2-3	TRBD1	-	CASSLYRDRVTDTQYF	TGTGCCAGCAGTTTATACCGGGACAGGGTCACAGATACGCAGTATTTT
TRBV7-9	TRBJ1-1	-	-	CASSFLPVRF	TGTGCCAGCAGCTTCCTTCCAGTCCGGTTT
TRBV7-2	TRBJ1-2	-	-	CASSLAGNTNYGYTF	TGTGCCAGCAGCTTAGCAGGGAACACTAACTATGGCTACACCTTC
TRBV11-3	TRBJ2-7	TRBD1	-	CASSLNRGRTEQYF	TGTGCCAGCAGCTTAAACAGGGGGCGCACCGAGCAGTACTTC
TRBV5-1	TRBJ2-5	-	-	CASRIHQETQYF	TGCGCCAGCAGAATCCACCAAGAGACCCAGTACTTC
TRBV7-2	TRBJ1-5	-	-	CASSLDSLGQPQHF	TGTGCCAGCAGCTTAGACAGTTTGGGTCAGCCCCAGCATTTT
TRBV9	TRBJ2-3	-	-	CASSVGGSTDTQYF	TGTGCCAGCAGCGTAGGGGGTAGCACAGATACGCAGTATTTT
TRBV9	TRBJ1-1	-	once	CASSVEVNTEAFF	TGTGCCAGCAGCGTAGAAGTGAACACTGAAGCTTTCTTT
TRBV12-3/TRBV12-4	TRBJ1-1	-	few	CASRQGIGEAFF	TGTGCCAGCAGACAGGGTATTGGGGAAGCTTTCTTT
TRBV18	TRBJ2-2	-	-	CASSPNTPALTGELFF	TGTGCCAGCTCACCGAACACGCCGGCGCTTACCGGGGAGCTGTTTTTT
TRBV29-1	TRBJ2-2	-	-	CSVAGYPGELFF	TGCAGCGTCGCGGGCTACCCTGGGGAGCTGTTTTTT
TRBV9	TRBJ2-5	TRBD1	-	CASSVVGTGQETQYF	TGTGCCAGCAGCGTAGTCGGGACAGGACAAGAGACCCAGTACTTC
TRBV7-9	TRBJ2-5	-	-	CASSPQARGQTQYF	TGTGCCAGCAGCCCGCAGGCCCGGGGCCAGACCCAGTACTTC
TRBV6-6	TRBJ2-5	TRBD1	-	CASSYTGGQTQYF	TGTGCCAGCAGTTATACAGGGGGCCAGACCCAGTACTTC
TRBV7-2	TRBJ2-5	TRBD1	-	CASSPRDRGKTQYF	TGTGCCAGCAGCCCCCGGGACAGGGGAAAGACCCAGTACTTC
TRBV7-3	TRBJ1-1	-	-	CASSPHPGWTEAFF	TGTGCCAGCAGCCCCCACCCGGGGTGGACTGAAGCTTTCTTT
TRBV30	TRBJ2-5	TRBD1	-	CAWSDGRLRFRTGGRETQYF	TGTGCCTGGAGTGACGGCCGGTTGCGGTTTAGGACAGGGGGCCGTGAGACCCAGTACTTC
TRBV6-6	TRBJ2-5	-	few	CASAPRGQETQYF	TGTGCCAGCGCACCGAGGGGCCAAGAGACCCAGTACTTC
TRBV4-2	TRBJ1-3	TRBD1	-	CASSPPDRGLRNTIYF	TGTGCCAGCAGCCCGCCCGACAGGGGGCTCCGAAACACCATATATTTT
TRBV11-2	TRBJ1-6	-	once	CASSLGQNSPLHF	TGTGCCAGCAGCTTAGGTCAAAATTCACCCCTCCACTTT
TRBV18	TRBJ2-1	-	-	CASSASQGFYNEQFF	TGTGCCAGCTCCGCGTCCCAGGGATTCTACAATGAGCAGTTCTTC
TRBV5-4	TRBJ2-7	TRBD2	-	CASSLGTSGYEQYF	TGTGCCAGCAGCTTGGGGACTAGCGGCTACGAGCAGTACTTC
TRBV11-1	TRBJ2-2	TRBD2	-	CASSFSGGKNTGELFF	TGTGCCAGCAGCTTTAGCGGGGGGAAGAACACCGGGGAGCTGTTTTTT
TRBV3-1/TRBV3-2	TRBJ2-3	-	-	CASSSSLEGDQYF	TGTGCCAGCAGCTCATCTCTTGAGGGAGATCAGTATTTT
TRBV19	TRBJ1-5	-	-	CASSIRATNRNQPQHF	TGTGCCAGTAGTATCCGCGCGACAAACAGGAATCAGCCCCAGCATTTT
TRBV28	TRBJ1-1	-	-	CASVRPGYQTEAFF	TGTGCCAGCGTCCGCCCAGGGTATCAAACTGAAGCTTTCTTT
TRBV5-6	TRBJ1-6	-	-	CASSSHSRGNYSPLHF	TGTGCCAGCAGCTCCCACTCCCGGGGGAACTATTCACCCCTCCACTTT
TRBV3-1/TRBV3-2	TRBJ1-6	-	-	CASSQDYNSPLHF	TGTGCCAGCAGCCAAGATTATAATTCACCCCTCCACTTT
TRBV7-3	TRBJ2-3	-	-	CASSLVGGPTDTQYF	TGTGCCAGCAGCTTGGTGGGGGGGCCCACAGATACGCAGTATTTT
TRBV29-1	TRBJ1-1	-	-	CSVGQNPFMNTEAFF	TGCAGCGTAGGACAGAACCCCTTCATGAACACTGAAGCTTTCTTT
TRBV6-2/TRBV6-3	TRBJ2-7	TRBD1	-	CASSSPNRATGEQYF	TGTGCCAGCAGTAGTCCCAACCGGGCGACAGGGGAGCAGTACTTC